This T cell receptor beta chain came from a study of response to subunit inactivated influenza vaccine. Whole-study findings and limits: Authors suggested each seasonal flu vaccination may recruit only limited numbers of new T cells.

This clonotype appeared a few times. Its antigen is unknown. Germline V gives CDR1 MNHEY, CDR2 SVGEGT. CDR3 length: 16 residues. J lost 4 bases, V lost 8 bases, and 12 bases had no gene match. TCRdb processed the RT-PCR reads anew with MiXCR; each CDR3 protein has one entry. This table has about 180,000 distinct CDR3 sequences, around 9.2% appearing once. The receptor was isolated from a man in his forties or fifties who received an inactivated influenza vaccine. The specimen was non-naive T cells sorted from PBMCs, collected on the day of vaccination. The rearrangement links TRBV6-2 or TRBV6-3 to TRBJ2-1; 9 nucleotides agree with TRBD2. The DNA for the CDR3 is TGTGCCAGCCAAGAGGCGGGAGGGGCGGGATACAATGAGCAGTTCTTC. Translated: CASQEAGGAGYNEQFF.